This T cell receptor beta chain was sequenced in a study of blood T cell repertoires in COVID-19. Using immunoSEQ multiplex PCR, the repertoire was profiled, and TCRdb retains in-frame clones only, with some absent. The repertoire includes around 100,000 clones, about 88% of them detected once, and 3% sits in the top ten. The germline V gene has CDR1 PRHDT and CDR2 FYEKMQ (reference sequence). The CDR3 is 15 residues long. The V segment lost 7 bases and the J segment 4 bases; nucleotides outside the gene matches: 9. Sequenced: peripheral blood. The TCR originated in a man aged 50 to 59 with active or convalescent COVID-19. The chain links TRBV13 to TRBJ2-2, with 7 bases matching TRBD1. CDR3 DNA: TGTGCCAGCAAACGTACAGGGGACGGCACCGGGGAGCTGTTTTTT. Translation: CASKRTGDGTGELFF.